Listed below are T cell receptor beta chains from one sample, sequenced in a study of T cell changes during pregnancy in multiple sclerosis. Libraries were prepared by immunoSEQ multiplex PCR; TCRdb keeps only in-frame clonotypes and omits some of them. The sample has 45,000 to 55,000 clones, nearly 95% seen once. The sample here was peripheral blood, taken after pregnancy. The receptor set was obtained from a female donor with multiple sclerosis, enrolled in a pregnancy study. CDR3s include the opening cysteine and the closing phenylalanine or tryptophan. The D gene is left open where the match is weak. Expanded clones get a size class; other rows say once, few or many, or leave the size out.

>TRBD2|NA|TRBJ2-5|TRBV5-1
TGCGCCAGCAGCCGGGAACTAGCGGGGGGAGAGACCCAGTACTTC
CASSRELAGGETQYF
>TRBD1|NA|TRBJ1-2|TRBV7-9
TGTGCCAGCAGCTGGGGACAGGGAAAATGGTATGGCTACACCTTC
CASSWGQGKWYGYTF
>NA|NA|TRBJ2-3|TRBV7-2
TGTGCCAGCAGCTTAGCGATAGGAGGGGGCACAGATACGCAGTATTTT
CASSLAIGGGTDTQYF
>NA|NA|TRBJ2-3|TRBV2
TGTGCCAGCAGTGAAGGGGCAGGGGGGCCCACAGATACGCAGTATTTT
CASSEGAGGPTDTQYF
>NA|NA|TRBJ2-3|TRBV9
TGTGCCAGCAGCGTAGGCCCCGGGGGGCGGGGAGATACGCAGTATTTT
CASSVGPGGRGDTQYF
>TRBD1|NA|TRBJ1-5|TRBV7-2
TGTGCCAGCAGCCAAACCAGGACAGGCCAGAATCAGCCCCAGCATTTT
CASSQTRTGQNQPQHF
>TRBD1|NA|TRBJ1-6|TRBV5-4
TGTGCCAGCAGCCGGCCAGGGGGCTCCCAGAGGGATTCACCCCTCCACTTT
CASSRPGGSQRDSPLHF
>NA|NA|TRBJ1-1|TRBV2
TGTGCCAGCAGTGCGGCGAGGGCTCTGAACACTGAAGCTTTCTTT
CASSAARALNTEAFF
>NA|NA|TRBJ1-2|TRBV5-5
TGTGCCAGCACCCAGGGGCAGGGTGATGGCTACACCTTC
CASTQGQGDGYTF
>TRBD2|NA|TRBJ2-1|TRBV4-1
TGCGCCAGCAGCCAAGCCGTTGGACTAGCGGGGAATGAGCAGTTCTTC
CASSQAVGLAGNEQFF
>NA|NA|TRBJ2-7|TRBV4-1
TGCGCCAGCAGCCAGAGCCGAGACTACGAGCAGTACTTC
CASSQSRDYEQYF
>NA|NA|TRBJ2-2|TRBV29-1
TGCAGCGTTACCAGGGTGAGGAGCGGGGAGCTGTTTTTT
CSVTRVRSGELFF
>TRBD1|NA|TRBJ2-7|TRBV19
TGTGCCAGTAGTATCGGTGCCGGGACAGGGGCCGAGCAGTACTTC
CASSIGAGTGAEQYF
>NA|NA|TRBJ2-7|TRBV7-9
TGTGCCAGCAGCCTTTCGTACGAGCAGTACTTC
CASSLSYEQYF
>TRBD2|once|TRBJ2-7|TRBV29-1
TGCAGCTGGCGGGGGGCCGGCTACGAGCAGTACTTC
CSWRGAGYEQYF
>NA|once|TRBJ1-3|TRBV6-5
TGTGCCAGCAGTTACTCACAGAGCCTCGGAAACACCATATATTTT
CASSYSQSLGNTIYF
>TRBD1|once|TRBJ1-2|TRBV4-3
TGCGCCAGCAGCCAGGGACAGGGAGGCTACACCTTC
CASSQGQGGYTF
>NA|NA|TRBJ1-2|TRBV30
TGTGCCTGGAGTAGGCAGGGGAAAGGTGGCTACACCTTC
CAWSRQGKGGYTF
>TRBD1|NA|TRBJ2-3|TRBV29-1
TGCAGCGTTGAAGGCCTGGGACAGGGGGCAACAGATACGCAGTATTTT
CSVEGLGQGATDTQYF
>TRBD2|NA|TRBJ2-7|TRBV18
TGTGCCAGCTCACCTTTGACTAGCGGGGTGGCTAGAGACGAGCAGTACTTC
CASSPLTSGVARDEQYF
>NA|NA|TRBJ2-7|TRBV7-8
TGTGCCAGCAGCTTCCGGGGGGCCTCCTACGAGCAGTACTTC
CASSFRGASYEQYF
>TRBD2|NA|TRBJ2-5|TRBV5-1
TGCGCCAGCAGCTTGGTAGGTAGCGGGGGTTCGTACCAAGAGACCCAGTACTTC
CASSLVGSGGSYQETQYF
>NA|NA|TRBJ1-1|TRBV29-1
TGCAGCGTTGGGAGGGGGGGCTATAACACTGAAGCTTTCTTT
CSVGRGGYNTEAFF
>NA|NA|TRBJ2-1|TRBV27
TGTGCCAGCACCTTGGGGAGAGGGAAGTCCTACAATGAGCAGTTCTTC
CASTLGRGKSYNEQFF